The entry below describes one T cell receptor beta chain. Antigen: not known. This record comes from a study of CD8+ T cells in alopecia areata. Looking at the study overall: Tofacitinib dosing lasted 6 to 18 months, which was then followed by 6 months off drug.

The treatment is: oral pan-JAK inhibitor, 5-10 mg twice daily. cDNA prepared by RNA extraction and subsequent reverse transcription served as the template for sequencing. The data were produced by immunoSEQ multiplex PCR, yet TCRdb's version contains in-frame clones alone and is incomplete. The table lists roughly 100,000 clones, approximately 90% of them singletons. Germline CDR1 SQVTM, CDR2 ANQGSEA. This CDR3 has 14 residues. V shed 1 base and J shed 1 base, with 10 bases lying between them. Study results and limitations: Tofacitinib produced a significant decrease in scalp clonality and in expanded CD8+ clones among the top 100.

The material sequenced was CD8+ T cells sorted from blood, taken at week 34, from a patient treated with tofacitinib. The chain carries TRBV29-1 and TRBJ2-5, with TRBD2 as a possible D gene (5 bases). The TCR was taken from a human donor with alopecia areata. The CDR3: CSVEVSGIQETQYF. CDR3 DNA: TGCAGCGTTGAAGTGTCGGGGATCCAAGAGACCCAGTACTTC.